This TCR beta chain was found in a study of sequential checkpoint blockade in melanoma (dated 2019 in TCRdb). At the level of the whole study: In a 1:1 randomization, patients received either first-line nivolumab then ipilimumab (arm A) or ipilimumab then nivolumab (arm B). Maintenance nivolumab came after both trial sequences.

This sample's treatment or condition label indicates: randomized to nivolumab then ipilimumab (arm A) or the reverse (arm B). Prior DNA-damaging chemotherapy had not been received by any trial patient. A FACS Aria II flow cytometer was used to sort live CD3+CD8+ cells that were negative for CD19 and CD56 from thawed PBMCs. CheckMate 064, a randomized, open-label phase II trial of sequential checkpoint blockade, was the source of the samples, all of which came from patients with melanoma. Peripheral blood mononuclear cells were obtained through leukapheresis, purified using Ficoll-Paque, and frozen in human serum containing approximately 10% DMSO. Immediately after sorting, the purity of sorted blood CD3+CD8+ cells was verified to be >98%, after which DNA was extracted. A remark on this clone: This clone's antigen is unknown. Base quality data are lacking; no much larger clone is found one base away.

TCRbeta CDR3 regions were immunosequenced from genomic DNA with the immunoSEQ Assay. Genomic DNA was amplified by bias-controlled multiplex PCR before high-throughput sequencing. The original methods were these. To quantify the absolute abundance of each unique TCRbeta CDR3 region, the sequences were collapsed and filtered. Clonality, defined as 1 minus Pielou's evenness, was calculated using only productive rearrangements. A previously published method was used to identify clones whose frequencies were significantly greater in on-treatment samples than in baseline samples. The immuneACCESS repertoire file appears here via TCRdb, limited to in-frame rearrangements. These files lack a portion of the clones; in checked studies, under half of the deficit traces to unresolved V genes, and the cause of the others is not known. V, J and clone size are taken as reported in that table, and D and trimming were inferred from the DNA itself. The sample data list roughly 28,000 clones, and roughly four fifths of these were observed just once. Of the sample, around 23% is held by the ten largest clones.

The V end gives up 5 bases and the J end 4 bases, leaving 7 bases in the junction not matched to a gene. The germline V gene (reference sequence) provides CDR1 LNHNV and CDR2 YYDKDF. CDR3 length: 14 amino acids, cysteine to phenylalanine. Only the CDR3 DNA stays, 42 bases, in frame from base 1. General findings and caveats noted by the study authors: The response-prediction model combining TCR metrics and mutation burden needs validation in larger, independent patient cohorts.

The sequencing here drew on CD8+ T cells sorted from blood (inferred from file names), taken from a patient given nivolumab and ipilimumab in sequence. This receptor was identified in a human donor with melanoma. The V gene is TRBV15 and the J gene is TRBJ1-2; 7 central nucleotides agree with TRBD1. The nucleotides are TGTGCCACCAGCCCGAGACAGGGTGGCTATGGCTACACCTTC. This codes for CATSPRQGGYGYTF.